One and the same sample provided the 21 T cell receptor beta chains below, sequenced in a study of cytotoxic CD8 clonotypes in ibrutinib-treated CLL. Using immunoSEQ multiplex PCR, the repertoire was profiled, and TCRdb retains in-frame clones only, with some absent. The repertoire holds 160,000 or so clones, roughly 90% seen once, with 3% to 3.5% in the top ten. The input for sequencing was PBMCs, taken at disease progression, from a patient treated with ibrutinib. The receptor set was obtained from a human donor with chronic lymphocytic leukemia.

This chain joins TRBV28 and TRBJ2-7; 7 positions match TRBD1. V lost 6 bases to trimming and J lost 1 base; unmatched junction nucleotides: 6. Per germline, CDR1 MDHEN and CDR2 SYDVKM. The CDR3 spans 14 residues. DNA of the CDR3: TGTGCCAGCAGGGTTTGGACAGGTTCCTACGAGCAGTACTTC. It translates to CASRVWTGSYEQYF.

The chain employs TRBV27 and TRBJ2-7; D is possibly TRBD1 (6 bases). CDR1 is MNHEY and CDR2 is SMNVEV in the germline V gene (reference sequence). V was cut by 5 bases and J by 2 bases, with 16 bases left in between. The CDR3 is 15 residues long. The chain's CDR3 is CASSHKTGVAYEQYF. CDR3 DNA: TGTGCCAGCAGTCACAAGACAGGAGTTGCCTACGAGCAGTACTTC.

V is TRBV5-1 and J is TRBJ2-3; weak D call: TRBD1 (6 bases). There are 16 residues in the CDR3. CDR1 is SGHRS, CDR2 YFSETQ, per germline. V dropped 4 bases and J dropped 3 bases, with 18 bases sitting between them. Here the CDR3 reads CASSGRDTHATDTQYF. The CDR3 nucleotides are TGCGCCAGCAGCGGCCGGGACACTCACGCTACAGATACGCAGTATTTT.

The chain combines TRBV5-1 with TRBJ2-7, with D uncertain. Germline V gene sequence: CDR1 SGHRS, CDR2 YFSETQ. V was trimmed by 4 bases and J by 5 bases, leaving 10 bases between them. The CDR3 has 12 amino acids. This chain's CDR3 is CASSLSTDEQYF. CDR3 bases: TGCGCCAGCAGCCTGTCTACTGACGAGCAGTACTTC.

The V gene is TRBV28, the J gene TRBJ2-7; TRBD1 matches at 7 bases. The germline V gene has CDR1 MDHEN and CDR2 SYDVKM. Trimming removed 9 bases from V and 2 bases from J; junction bases left unmatched: 4. The CDR3 extends over 12 amino acids. The chain's CDR3 is CASVGQAYEQYF. The CDR3 DNA is TGTGCCAGTGTTGGACAGGCCTACGAGCAGTACTTC.

This chain uses TRBV29-1 with TRBJ1-5; possible D gene TRBD1, 5 bases. The CDR3 has 12 amino acids. The V and J ends lost 6 bases and 16 bases respectively, with 22 bases between them. Germline V gene sequence: CDR1 SQVTM, CDR2 ANQGSEA. CDR3 in DNA: TGCAGCGTGGGGGGGACTACAGGTATTTTACATTTT. This gives the protein CSVGGTTGILHF.

A single count supports this clone. The J gene is TRBJ1-1, the V gene TRBV5-4, with 8 bases aligning to TRBD1. The CDR3 loop spans 16 amino acids. V gave up 0 bases and J gave up 2 bases; unmatched junction bases: 6. From germline, CDR1 is SGHNT and CDR2 YYREEE (reference sequence). CDR3 protein: CASSLDRGRLNTEAFF. Written as DNA, the CDR3 is TGTGCCAGCAGCTTGGACAGGGGGAGATTAAACACTGAAGCTTTCTTT.

The J gene is TRBJ1-5, the V gene TRBV19; possible D gene TRBD1, 5 bases. Germline V gene sequence: CDR1 LNHDA, CDR2 SQIVND (reference sequence). With 2 bases removed from V and 4 bases from J, the gap between germline ends came to 9 bases. The CDR3 totals 14 residues. The CDR3 DNA is TGTGCCAGTAGTATACGGAGGGGTAATCAGCCCCAGCATTTT. The encoded protein is CASSIRRGNQPQHF.

V usage is TRBV6-5 and J usage is TRBJ1-3; D may be TRBD1 (5 bases). The CDR3 length is 14 residues. CDR1 and CDR2 from the germline V gene are MNHEY and SVGAGI. V was cut by 6 bases and J by 4 bases, with 13 bases left in between. CDR3 nucleotides: TGTGCCAGCAGGTGGGGGGGATCCGGAAACACCATATATTTT. Its translation: CASRWGGSGNTIYF.

In DNA, the CDR3 is TGTGCCAGCAGCTTGGCTCTAGGACTAGCGGGAGGAGAGACCCAGTACTTC. Protein: CASSLALGLAGGETQYF. The rearrangement joins TRBV7-9 to TRBJ2-5; TRBD2 agrees at 14 bases. With 3 bases clipped from V and 4 bases from J, the junction kept 7 bases outside the gene matches. The CDR3 length is 17 residues. CDR1 SEHNR and CDR2 FQNEAQ come from the germline V gene (reference sequence).

The chain employs TRBV7-3 and TRBJ2-1; D unclear. The ends were cut back, 2 bases at V and 9 bases at J, with 11 bases in the middle. This CDR3 spans 13 amino acids. CDR1 and CDR2 (germline): SGHTA, FQGTGA. The CDR3 sequence is CASSLSVVSEQFF. Here the CDR3 DNA reads TGTGCCAGCAGCTTATCGGTGGTGAGTGAGCAGTTCTTC.

The V and J genes are TRBV7-9 and TRBJ2-7, with D tentatively TRBD1 (5 bases). The CDR3 is 11 residues long. V was cut by 6 bases and J by 7 bases, with 10 bases left in between. Germline values: CDR1 SEHNR, CDR2 FQNEAQ (reference sequence). The CDR3 DNA follows: TGTGCCAGCAGTTTGACAGCGGAGCAGTACTTC. Protein product: CASSLTAEQYF.

CDR3 loop: CASSLGQGGYGYTF. DNA of the CDR3: TGTGCCAGCAGCTTGGGACAGGGAGGCTATGGCTACACCTTC. This sequence joins TRBV5-5 and TRBJ1-2; 7 bases align to TRBD1. The germline gives CDR1 SGHKS, CDR2 YYEKEE (reference sequence). This CDR3 is 14 amino acids long. V was clipped by 0 bases and J by 4 bases; unmatched bases: 3.

V gene TRBV27 combines with J gene TRBJ2-7; D possibly corresponds to TRBD2 (6 bases). The CDR3 runs to 13 residues. Germline V gene lookup returns CDR1 MNHEY and CDR2 SMNVEV (reference sequence). The germline V and J ends were trimmed by 6 bases and 5 bases, with 14 bases remaining between them. The chain's CDR3 is CASRGREVHEQYF. DNA for the CDR3: TGTGCCAGCAGAGGCAGGGAGGTCCACGAGCAGTACTTC.

The rearrangement uses TRBV5-1 and TRBJ2-7, with 10 nucleotides matching TRBD1. This CDR3 is 15 amino acids long. Unmatched junction bases numbered 7, after V lost 2 bases and J lost 5 bases. Germline CDR1 is SGHRS and CDR2 is YFSETQ. CDR3 DNA sequence: TGCGCCAGCAGCTTTCTCGGGACAGGGGTGGACGAGCAGTACTTC. It encodes CASSFLGTGVDEQYF.

This rearrangement joins TRBV30 to TRBJ2-2; 11 bases agree with TRBD2. Germline V gene lookup returns CDR1 GTSNPN and CDR2 SVGIG (reference sequence). V was clipped by 2 bases and J by 6 bases; unmatched bases: 5. This CDR3 contains 15 residues. CDR3 sequence reads: CAWSPGTSGPGELFF. In DNA, the CDR3 is TGTGCCTGGAGTCCAGGGACTAGCGGTCCCGGGGAGCTGTTTTTT.

The chain couples TRBV4-3 to TRBJ1-2, with 9 bases lining up with TRBD1. The CDR3 totals 15 residues. The ends lost 0 bases at V and 8 bases at J; junction bases unmatched: 7. CDR1 is LGHNA and CDR2 is YSLEER in the germline V gene. The CDR3 spells CASSQDQQGARGYTF. The CDR3 nucleotides are TGCGCCAGCAGCCAAGATCAACAGGGGGCGCGGGGCTACACCTTC.

This clone was counted at least ten times. The rearrangement links TRBV5-1 to TRBJ1-2; 9 bases fit TRBD1. CDR1 and CDR2 from the germline V gene are SGHRS and YFSETQ. The CDR3 contains 15 residues. V was clipped by 4 bases and J by 7 bases; unmatched bases: 11. The CDR3 is CASSAEGQGFGGYTF. The CDR3 DNA reads TGCGCCAGCAGCGCAGAGGGACAGGGATTCGGTGGCTACACCTTC.

This clone was seen a handful of times. This chain links TRBV5-1 with TRBJ2-7; 7 positions agree with TRBD1. The CDR3 consists of 14 residues. V shed 0 bases, J shed 2 bases, and the junction held 2 bases outside the gene matches. Germline lookup yields CDR1 SGHRS and CDR2 YFSETQ. The CDR3 reads CASSLGTGPYEQYF. CDR3 in DNA: TGCGCCAGCAGCTTGGGGACAGGTCCCTACGAGCAGTACTTC.

The CDR3 DNA reads TGTGCCAGCAATAACAGGGTCCGGGATGAGCAGTTCTTC. Translated, it gives CASNNRVRDEQFF. V is TRBV6-1 and J is TRBJ2-1; a possible D gene is TRBD1 (6 bases). This CDR3 region has 13 residues. V was pared by 7 bases and J by 8 bases, with 15 bases between. Germline values: CDR1 MNHNS, CDR2 SASEGT.

The chain employs TRBV6-5 and TRBJ2-7; 7 nucleotides align to TRBD1. V gave up 6 bases and J gave up 6 bases; unmatched junction bases: 11. Germline V gene sequence: CDR1 MNHEY, CDR2 SVGAGI. There are 14 residues in the CDR3. The CDR3 sequence: CASSRSGQSGEQYF. The CDR3 DNA is TGTGCCAGCAGCCGATCGGGACAGTCGGGCGAGCAGTACTTC.